The table lists the clone carrying this T cell receptor (beta chain) with a few counts. PCR was performed a second time for about 7 to 11 cycles using a sample-barcoded 5' primer and a J-beta primer mix. TCRdb re-derived calls from the 5' RACE reads in MiXCR, one entry per CDR3 protein. The table has about 1.4 million distinct CDR3 sequences, around 59% seen once. This sample is drawn from a study of blood T cells in healthy people across ages. On the study more broadly: Capturing about one barcoded beta molecule per two T cells was achieved by template switching.

The donors, healthy Caucasians from Russia, were aged about 6 to 95. Sequenced: blood. The sequence was obtained from a man between 18 and 35 years old in good health.

CDR3 sequence (DNA): TGCAGCGTTGGAGCTATTACCGACGGAGTAGGGATTTACGAGCAGTACTTC. Protein sequence: CSVGAITDGVGIYEQYF. The chain uses TRBV29-1 and TRBJ2-7, with D uncertain. V lost 4 bases and J 4 bases, leaving 26 bases between the germline ends. In germline, CDR1 is SQVTM, CDR2 ANQGSEA. The CDR3 is made up of 17 amino acids.